This T cell receptor beta chain was sequenced for a study of T cells in localized non-small cell lung cancer. In the case of this clone: Its antigen is still unknown.

TCRdb's table, derived via immunoSEQ multiplex PCR, lists solely in-frame clones and lacks some. The sample yields fewer than 8,500 clones, roughly 86% seen once. Study results and caveats: Density of T cells in blood, when higher, went with longer overall survival.

The clonotype was recovered from a male donor at least 60 years old with stage III lung adenocarcinoma. Here the sequenced sample was peripheral blood, taken before any cancer treatment.

The CDR3 spells CASATSGSSGANVLTF. CDR3 in DNA: TGTGCCAGCGCGACTAGCGGGAGCTCTGGGGCCAACGTCCTGACTTTC. The chain employs TRBV19 and TRBJ2-6; TRBD2 agrees at 12 bases. After removal of 9 bases from V and 0 bases from J, the junction contained 3 bases not matched to a gene. Germline V gene data show CDR1 as LNHDA and CDR2 as SQIVND (reference sequence). The CDR3 is made up of 16 amino acids.